The T cell receptor (beta chain) under discussion was sequenced for a study of glioma-infiltrating T cells after dendritic cell vaccination. Only patients with spare fresh-frozen tumor and over two years of follow-up were included. Profiling relied on immunoSEQ multiplex PCR, and the TCRdb table lists in-frame clones only, not all of them. Counted here are about 92,000 clones, approximately 90% occurring once; the ten biggest clones make up more than 15%. The germline V gene has CDR1 MDHEN and CDR2 SYDVKM. The CDR3 totals 13 residues. With 10 bases removed from V and 5 bases from J, the gap between germline ends came to 15 bases.

The sample was blood, taken before dendritic cell vaccination. This clonotype was obtained from a human donor with glioblastoma. The V gene is TRBV28, the J gene TRBJ1-5; weak D call: TRBD1 (5 bases). CDR3 sequence: CATRTWGDQPQHF. CDR3 sequence (DNA): TGTGCCACCCGGACCTGGGGCGATCAGCCCCAGCATTTT.